What follows are 32 T cell receptor beta chains derived from one specimen sequenced in a study of cytomegalovirus exposure and HLA in healthy donors. 13 Jbeta primers and 60 Vbeta primers were used for the PCR. The repertoire was sequenced with immunoSEQ multiplex PCR; TCRdb's copy has only in-frame clones and lacks some. Among roughly 99,000 clones listed, 79% were seen once. Sequencing used PBMCs. These receptors originate from a male donor in good health and CMV-seropositive.

The genes are TRBV29-1 and TRBJ1-2; D might be TRBD1 (5 bases). V gave up 5 bases and J gave up 6 bases, with 19 bases separating them. Germline V gene data show CDR1 as SQVTM and CDR2 as ANQGSEA. The CDR3 is 14 residues long. CDR3 region: CSVLLEGQVNGYTF. DNA of the CDR3: TGCAGCGTTTTATTGGAGGGGCAGGTTAATGGCTACACCTTC. The complete variable domain, with remaining parts taken from reference TRBV29-1 and TRBJ1-2, reads SAVISQKPSRDICQRGTSLTIQCQVDSQVTMMFWYRQQPGQSLTLIATANQGSEATYESGFVIDKFPISRPNLTFSTLTVSNMSPEDSSIYLCSVLLEGQVNGYTFGSGTRLTVV.

The V and J genes are TRBV27 and TRBJ1-2, with no clear D. The CDR3 consists of 14 residues. Germline V gene sequence: CDR1 MNHEY, CDR2 SMNVEV (reference sequence). Trimming removed 0 bases at V and 4 bases at J, with 9 bases between. This chain's CDR3 is CASSLSSRSYGYTF. CDR3 in DNA: TGTGCCAGCAGTTTATCGTCGCGGAGCTATGGCTACACCTTC.

The chain couples TRBV7-9 to TRBJ2-5; possibly TRBD2 for D (5 bases). With 5 bases removed from V and 1 base from J, the gap between germline ends came to 5 bases. CDR1 is SEHNR and CDR2 is FQNEAQ in the germline V gene (reference sequence). The CDR3 has 12 amino acids. CDR3 DNA: TGTGCCAGCAGCCGGGGCCAAGAGACCCAGTACTTC. Translated: CASSRGQETQYF.

V gene TRBV30 combines with J gene TRBJ2-7; 9 nucleotides match TRBD2. Trimming took 1 base from V and 2 from J; bases not matched to a gene: 9. This CDR3 comprises 16 residues. The germline V gene has CDR1 GTSNPN and CDR2 SVGIG (reference sequence). The DNA for the CDR3 is TGTGCCTGGAGTGGAGCCCGACTAGCGGAACCCTACGAGCAGTACTTC. Its translation: CAWSGARLAEPYEQYF.

The chain links TRBV6-4 to TRBJ1-2; D is unresolved. V lost 0 bases to trimming and J lost 4 bases, with 6 bases between them. Germline CDR1 is MRHNA and CDR2 is SNTAGT. The CDR3 totals 13 residues. CDR3 region: CASSDSNFYGYTF. For the CDR3, the DNA is TGTGCCAGCAGTGACTCCAATTTCTATGGCTACACCTTC.

The V call is TRBV7-9, the J call TRBJ1-3; 7 bases align to TRBD1. Germline loops: CDR1 SEHNR, CDR2 FQNEAQ (reference sequence). This CDR3 spans 15 amino acids. Trimming removed 5 bases from V and 2 bases from J; junction bases left unmatched: 6. Written as DNA, the CDR3 is TGTGCCAGCAGCCAGACAGGGTCCCCTGGAAACACCATATATTTT. As protein: CASSQTGSPGNTIYF.

This clone was recorded a few times. V is TRBV7-9 and J is TRBJ1-1, with D possibly TRBD1 on 5 matching bases. Germline V CDR1 and CDR2: SEHNR, FQNEAQ (reference sequence). With 5 bases removed from V and 1 base from J, the gap between germline ends came to 11 bases. The length of the CDR3 is 14 residues. The CDR3 is CASSPRGWNTEAFF. The DNA of the CDR3 is TGTGCCAGCAGCCCGCGGGGGTGGAACACTGAAGCTTTCTTT.

The rearrangement joins TRBV6-5 to TRBJ1-2, with 8 bases identical to TRBD1. V lost 3 bases and J lost 7; bases outside the gene matches: 4. CDR3 size: 13 residues. Per the germline V gene, CDR1 is MNHEY and CDR2 is SVGAGI. The CDR3 reads CASSYQGAGGYTF. The CDR3 region has the DNA TGTGCCAGCAGTTATCAGGGGGCGGGTGGCTACACCTTC.

The V gene is TRBV7-9, the J gene TRBJ1-2; no clear D gene. The CDR3 loop spans 15 amino acids. CDR1 SEHNR and CDR2 FQNEAQ come from the germline V gene (reference sequence). Trimming stripped 3 bases from V and 6 bases from J, with 17 bases between. The CDR3 reads CASSFNRMDLNGYTF. CDR3 bases: TGTGCCAGCAGCTTCAATCGGATGGACTTAAATGGCTACACCTTC.

The V call is TRBV25-1, the J call TRBJ2-4; 7 bases agree with TRBD1. The CDR3 length is 14 residues. Germline trimming cut 6 bases from V and 5 bases from J; bases unmatched to any gene: 7. CDR1 MGHDK and CDR2 SYGVNS come from the germline V gene. The CDR3: CASSFTGVENIQYF. Here the CDR3 DNA reads TGTGCCAGCAGCTTTACAGGGGTAGAAAACATTCAGTACTTC.

V and J are TRBV18 and TRBJ2-7; no firm D call. The CDR3 loop spans 13 amino acids. V was cut by 1 base and J by 6 bases, with 10 bases left in between. CDR1 and CDR2 from the germline V gene are KGHSH and LQKENI. The CDR3 region has the DNA TGTGCCAGCTCACCACAAAGCCCGATCGAGCAGTACTTC. It yields the protein CASSPQSPIEQYF.

The rearrangement links TRBV4-2 to TRBJ1-3; 10 bases line up with TRBD1. The CDR3 covers 19 residues. Germline V lookup: CDR1 LGHNA, CDR2 YNFKEQ. With 0 bases clipped from V and 0 bases from J, the junction kept 8 bases outside the gene matches. CDR3 DNA: TGTGCCAGCAGCCAAGAACGGACAGGGGGGACCACCTCTGGAAACACCATATATTTT. Translating it yields CASSQERTGGTTSGNTIYF.

This clone has a single count. The chain is built from TRBV7-8 and TRBJ2-1, with 9 nucleotides matching TRBD1. Per germline, CDR1 SGHVS and CDR2 FQNEAQ. The trim removed 4 bases at V and 4 bases at J, leaving 5 bases unmatched. The CDR3 spans 15 residues. CDR3 sequence (DNA): TGTGCCAGCAGCTCGGGACAGGGTGGGTACAATGAGCAGTTCTTC. Encoded protein: CASSSGQGGYNEQFF.

This sequence joins TRBV18 and TRBJ2-7; perhaps TRBD1 as D (6 bases). Germline lookup yields CDR1 KGHSH and CDR2 LQKENI. The CDR3 has 13 residues. V lost 4 bases and J lost 6, with 13 bases in between. The CDR3 spells CASSLGYRVEQYF. CDR3 DNA: TGTGCCAGCTCACTCGGTTACAGGGTCGAGCAGTACTTC.

This clone turned up a few times. This chain joins TRBV6-5 and TRBJ1-4; a weak D match, TRBD1 (6 bases). The germline V and J ends were trimmed by 6 bases and 3 bases, with 8 bases remaining between them. This CDR3 contains 13 residues. CDR1 is MNHEY and CDR2 is SVGAGI in the germline V gene. DNA for the CDR3: TGTGCCAGCAGCTCAGGGGCTAATGAAAAACTGTTTTTT. Protein: CASSSGANEKLFF.

The chain is built from TRBV5-6 and TRBJ1-3; 7 bases agree with TRBD1. Trimming cost V 2 bases and J 2 bases; bases outside gene matches: 4. Germline CDR1 is SGHDT and CDR2 is YYEEEE. The CDR3 runs 15 residues. The CDR3 DNA reads TGTGCCAGCAGCTTAGGGGGCGAGACTGGAAACACCATATATTTT. Translated, it gives CASSLGGETGNTIYF.

This chain links TRBV5-1 with TRBJ1-1; D call uncertain. CDR3 length: 14 amino acids. Trimming left V 4 bases short and J 2 bases short, with 12 bases between. The germline gives CDR1 SGHRS, CDR2 YFSETQ. For the CDR3, the DNA is TGCGCCAGCAGCCCCAGCGGCAGTAACACTGAAGCTTTCTTT. Protein product: CASSPSGSNTEAFF.

The chain joins TRBV11-2 to TRBJ1-1; D is unresolved. This CDR3 region has 16 residues. CDR1 is SGHAT, CDR2 FQNNGV, per germline. V was trimmed by 1 base and J by 0 bases, leaving 12 bases between them. CDR3 loop: CASSLAVAALNTEAFF. CDR3 DNA sequence: TGTGCCAGCAGCTTAGCAGTGGCAGCGCTGAACACTGAAGCTTTCTTT.

The genes are TRBV18 and TRBJ1-2; weak D call: TRBD1 (5 bases). Per germline, CDR1 KGHSH and CDR2 LQKENI. Trimming cost V 4 bases and J 4 bases, with 19 bases left between them. The length of the CDR3 is 16 residues. The chain's CDR3 is CASSQGRGGSPYGYTF. The DNA of the CDR3 is TGTGCCAGCTCACAAGGACGGGGGGGGTCCCCCTATGGCTACACCTTC. The full variable domain, rest sourced from reference TRBV18 and TRBJ1-2, is NAGVMQNPRHLVRRRGQEARLRCSPMKGHSHVYWYRQLPEEGLKFMVYLQKENIIDESGMPKERFSAEFPKEGPSILRIQQVVRGDSAAYFCASSQGRGGSPYGYTFGSGTRLTVV.

The V gene is TRBV5-1, the J gene TRBJ2-5, with 7 bases lining up with TRBD2. Trimming removed 1 base from V and 2 bases from J; junction bases left unmatched: 8. There are 16 residues in the CDR3. Germline V gene sequence: CDR1 SGHRS, CDR2 YFSETQ. The DNA for the CDR3 is TGCGCCAGCAGCTTGAGTGGTGGCGGGGGACAAGAGACCCAGTACTTC. Translation: CASSLSGGGGQETQYF.

DNA of the CDR3: TGTGCCTGGTCGGGACAGCTTACCTCTGGGGCCAACGTCCTGACTTTC. Translation gives CAWSGQLTSGANVLTF. This rearrangement joins TRBV30 to TRBJ2-6; 7 positions agree with TRBD1. V was pared by 5 bases and J by 0 bases, with 7 bases of the junction left unmatched. Looked up from germline, CDR1 is GTSNPN and CDR2 is SVGIG (reference sequence). There are 16 residues in the CDR3. Variable domain in full (rest from reference TRBV30 and TRBJ2-6): SQTIHQWPATLVQPVGSPLSLECTVEGTSNPNLYWYRQAAGRGLQLLFYSVGIGQISSEVPQNLSASRPQDRQFILSSKKLLLSDSGFYLCAWSGQLTSGANVLTFGAGSRLTVL.

The CDR3 is CAWSYDSAAGSTQYF. CDR3 coding DNA: TGTGCCTGGAGTTACGACAGTGCCGCGGGAAGTACGCAGTATTTT. The chain uses TRBV30 and TRBJ2-3, with D maybe TRBD2 (6 bases). Germline V lookup: CDR1 GTSNPN, CDR2 SVGIG (reference sequence). The CDR3 totals 15 residues. V lost 2 bases and J lost 8, with 20 bases in between.

This clone has a handful of counts. The rearrangement links TRBV19 to TRBJ1-1; 7 positions match TRBD1. From germline, CDR1 is LNHDA and CDR2 SQIVND (reference sequence). V shed 4 bases, J shed 0 bases, and the junction held 2 bases outside the gene matches. This CDR3 has 14 amino acids. The CDR3 nucleotides are TGTGCCAGTAGTAAACAGGGGATGAACACTGAAGCTTTCTTT. Residues: CASSKQGMNTEAFF.

The chain employs TRBV9 and TRBJ2-3, with 7 positions matching TRBD1. Looked up from germline, CDR1 is SGDLS and CDR2 is YYNGEE. The J segment lost 2 bases and the V segment lost 0 bases, leaving 6 bases of the junction unmatched. The CDR3 is 16 amino acids. The CDR3 sequence is CASSVGGGIVTDTQYF. The CDR3 DNA reads TGTGCCAGCAGCGTAGGAGGGGGCATAGTCACAGATACGCAGTATTTT.

The V and J genes are TRBV14 and TRBJ2-7, with 10 bases aligning to TRBD2. This CDR3 contains 15 residues. In germline, CDR1 is SGHDN, CDR2 FVKESK. Trimming cost V 4 bases and J 0 bases; bases outside gene matches: 3. The CDR3 DNA is TGTGCCAGCAGCCCGCTAGCGGGGGCCTCCTACGAGCAGTACTTC. It encodes CASSPLAGASYEQYF.

The J gene is TRBJ2-1, the V gene TRBV15; TRBD2 agrees at 14 bases. Trimming cost V 5 bases and J 4 bases; bases outside gene matches: 10. Germline V CDR1 and CDR2: LNHNV, YYDKDF (reference sequence). The CDR3 has 18 residues. The CDR3 is CATSSYGTSGGPYNEQFF. CDR3 DNA: TGTGCCACCAGCTCATACGGGACTAGCGGGGGCCCTTACAATGAGCAGTTCTTC.

This rearrangement joins TRBV2 to TRBJ1-1; D is unresolved. The CDR3 runs to 15 residues. V dropped 4 bases and J dropped 13 bases, with 25 bases sitting between them. Germline loops: CDR1 SNHLY, CDR2 FYNNEI. As DNA, the CDR3 is TGTGCCAGCAGTGTAGGTTTAGACACCATCAACGATGGTTTCTTT. Translating it yields CASSVGLDTINDGFF.

The rearrangement links TRBV5-1 to TRBJ1-1; the D is unclear. V lost 6 bases and J 1 base, leaving 10 bases between the germline ends. The CDR3 has 13 residues. Germline V lookup: CDR1 SGHRS, CDR2 YFSETQ. In DNA, the CDR3 is TGCGCCAGCACCAGTAATCCGAACACTGAAGCTTTCTTT. Translating gives CASTSNPNTEAFF.

This chain uses TRBV27 with TRBJ2-6, with D possibly TRBD2 on 5 matching bases. The CDR3 is 16 amino acids. V dropped 5 bases and J dropped 0 bases, with 11 bases sitting between them. CDR1 is MNHEY, CDR2 SMNVEV, per germline (reference sequence). The CDR3 region has the DNA TGTGCCAGCAGTGTTTACCGGGACTCTGGGGCCAACGTCCTGACTTTC. This encodes CASSVYRDSGANVLTF.

The chain combines TRBV30 with TRBJ1-5; no clear D gene. V shed 1 base and J shed 0 bases, with 7 bases lying between them. In germline, CDR1 is GTSNPN, CDR2 SVGIG (reference sequence). The CDR3 has 14 residues. The CDR3 coding sequence is TGTGCCTGGAGTGGCGGGGATAGCAATCAGCCCCAGCATTTT. Translated: CAWSGGDSNQPQHF.

On this clone: A much larger clone differs from this one at a single base, so this may be a read error. The V and J genes are TRBV5-1 and TRBJ1-1; 11 bases line up with TRBD1. The CDR3 has 14 amino acids. V gave up 3 bases and J gave up 5 bases; unmatched junction bases: 3. Germline CDR1 reads SGHRS; CDR2 reads YFSETQ. The CDR3 here is CASSSGTGGTEAFF. CDR3 sequence (DNA): TGCGCCAGCAGCTCCGGGACAGGGGGTACTGAAGCTTTCTTT.

The chain combines TRBV6-1 with TRBJ1-6, with D perhaps TRBD1 (6 bases). Trimming pared 7 bases from V and 7 bases from J, leaving 14 bases between. The germline V gene has CDR1 MNHNS and CDR2 SASEGT. This CDR3 comprises 14 residues. CDR3 bases: TGTGCCAGCAATGTACGGACAGCAAATTCACCCCTCCACTTT. Translating gives CASNVRTANSPLHF.